This T cell receptor (beta chain) was sequenced during a study of blood T cell repertoires in COVID-19. Study as a whole: Collection of acute and convalescent COVID-19 samples took place in the United States, Italy and Spain.

Cohort 3 recovered donors had two negative PCRs, clearance, or symptom resolution. The CDR3 sequence is 15 residues long. Germline CDR1 reads MNHEY; CDR2 reads SMNVEV (reference sequence). The trim removed 2 bases at V and 9 bases at J, leaving 10 bases unmatched. Source study methods: Reference gene primer amplification yielded estimated nucleated cell counts. The data were produced by immunoSEQ multiplex PCR, yet TCRdb's version contains in-frame clones alone and is incomplete. The V and J calls and the clone size are those of that table, but D and trimming were determined from the DNA. The table includes around 250,000 clones, around nine tenths detected once.

The receptor was isolated from a woman aged 50 to 60 who had recovered from COVID-19. This chain joins TRBV27 and TRBJ2-5; 9 bases line up with TRBD1. Material: PBMCs or T cells enriched from blood (not recorded which). CDR3 DNA sequence: TGTGCCAGCAGTTTAGCCGGGACAGGGAAGGGGGCCCAGTACTTC. Translated: CASSLAGTGKGAQYF.